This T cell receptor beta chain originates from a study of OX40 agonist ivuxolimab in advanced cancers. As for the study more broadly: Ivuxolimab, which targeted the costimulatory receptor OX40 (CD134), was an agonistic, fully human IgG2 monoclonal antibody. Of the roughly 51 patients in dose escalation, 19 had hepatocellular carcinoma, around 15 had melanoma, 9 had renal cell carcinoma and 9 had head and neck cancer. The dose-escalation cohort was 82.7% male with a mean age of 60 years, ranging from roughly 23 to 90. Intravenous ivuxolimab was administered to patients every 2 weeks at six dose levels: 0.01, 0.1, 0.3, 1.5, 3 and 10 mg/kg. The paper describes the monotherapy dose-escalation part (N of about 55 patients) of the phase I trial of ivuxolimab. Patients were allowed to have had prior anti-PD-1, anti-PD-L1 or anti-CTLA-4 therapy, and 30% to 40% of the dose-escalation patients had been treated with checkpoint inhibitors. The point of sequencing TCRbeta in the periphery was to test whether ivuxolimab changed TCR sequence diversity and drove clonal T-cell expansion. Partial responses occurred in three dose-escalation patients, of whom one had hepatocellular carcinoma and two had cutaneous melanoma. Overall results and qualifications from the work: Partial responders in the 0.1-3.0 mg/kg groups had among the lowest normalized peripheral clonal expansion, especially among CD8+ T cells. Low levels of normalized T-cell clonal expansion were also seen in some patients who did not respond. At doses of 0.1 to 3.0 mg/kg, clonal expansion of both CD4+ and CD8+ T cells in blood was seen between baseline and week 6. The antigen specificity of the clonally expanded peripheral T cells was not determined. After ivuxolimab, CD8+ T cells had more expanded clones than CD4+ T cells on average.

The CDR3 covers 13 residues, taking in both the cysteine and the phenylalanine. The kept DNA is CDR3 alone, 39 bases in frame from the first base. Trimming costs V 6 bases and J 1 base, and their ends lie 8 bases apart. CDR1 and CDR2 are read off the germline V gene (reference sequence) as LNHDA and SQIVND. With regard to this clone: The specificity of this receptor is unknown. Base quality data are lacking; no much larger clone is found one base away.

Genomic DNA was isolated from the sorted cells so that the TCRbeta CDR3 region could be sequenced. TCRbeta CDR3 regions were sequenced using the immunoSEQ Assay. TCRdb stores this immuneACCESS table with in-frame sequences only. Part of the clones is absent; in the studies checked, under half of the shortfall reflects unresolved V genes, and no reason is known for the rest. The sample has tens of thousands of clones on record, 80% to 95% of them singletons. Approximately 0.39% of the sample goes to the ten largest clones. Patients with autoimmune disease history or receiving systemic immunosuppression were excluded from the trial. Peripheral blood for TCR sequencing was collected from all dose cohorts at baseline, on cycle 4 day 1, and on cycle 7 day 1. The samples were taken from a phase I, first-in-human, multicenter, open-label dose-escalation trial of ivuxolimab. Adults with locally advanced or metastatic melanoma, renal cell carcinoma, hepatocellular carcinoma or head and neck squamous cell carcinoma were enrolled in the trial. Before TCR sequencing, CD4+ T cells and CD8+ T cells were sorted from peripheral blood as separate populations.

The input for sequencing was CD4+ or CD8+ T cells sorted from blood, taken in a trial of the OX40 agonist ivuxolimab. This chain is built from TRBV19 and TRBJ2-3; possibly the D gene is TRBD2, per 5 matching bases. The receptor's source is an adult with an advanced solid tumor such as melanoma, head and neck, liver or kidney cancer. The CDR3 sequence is CASRVGGTDTQYF. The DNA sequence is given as TGTGCCAGTAGGGTCGGGGGCACAGATACGCAGTATTTT.